This section outlines one T cell receptor beta chain sequence together with its context. In this sample, this clonotype turned up many times. Its binding antigen is unknown. No base quality information exists; no much larger clone differs at one position. Between the V and J ends, shortened by 0 bases and 5 bases respectively, the junction contains 11 bases. The CDR1 and CDR2 encoded by the germline V gene are LGHNA and YNFKEQ. The CDR3 has 16 amino acids, counting the end cysteine and phenylalanine. Only the CDR3 DNA is retained, 48 bases long and in frame from the first base. The data originate from a study of T cell repertoires in cytomegalovirus infection (dated by TCRdb to between 2018 and 2020). About the full investigation: The peptide stimulations were aimed at well-studied HLA-B-restricted epitopes as well as recently identified HLA-C-restricted CMV epitopes, whose presentation resists viral immunomodulation. Because public TCR beta signatures pointed to carriage of CMV infection together with the matching HLA type, the HLA type of each donor mattered for the analysis. Results and caveats for the whole study, not just this receptor: The ex vivo response was dominated by HLA-C-restricted CMV-specific TCR beta clonotypes, which also provided the single most frequent clonotype in two of eight donors. Carriers of CMV infection plus the relevant HLA type were discriminated by the cumulative frequency of public TCR beta family members in the study cohort and in an independent approximately 360-donor cohort.

This sample was sequenced with an Illumina HiSeq 1500. TCRdb handled the public reads itself, with Q25 trimming in fastp and clone calling in MiXCR, and kept productive beta chains. Rows with a matching CDR3 protein are joined into one entry that keeps the most common DNA and genes. The sample includes about 60,000 distinct CDR3 sequences, with around 20% observed a single time. The ten largest clones represent about 69% of the sample. Interpreted using the paper, the treatment or condition label stands for: in vitro stimulation with specific CMV peptide epitopes to enrich CMV-specific T cells. Sequencing used CD8+ T cells from cultured PBMCs, obtained from culture after CMV antigen stimulation. The TCR sequence derives from a human donor in good health (CMV status not recorded). Some clones in this sample may be carry-over from other donors' samples. The chain couples TRBV4-2 to TRBJ1-6; confidence is insufficient to name the D gene. The encoded CDR3 is CASSQEVLQDNSPLHF. The DNA reads TGTGCCAGCAGCCAAGAGGTCTTGCAGGATAATTCACCCCTCCACTTT.